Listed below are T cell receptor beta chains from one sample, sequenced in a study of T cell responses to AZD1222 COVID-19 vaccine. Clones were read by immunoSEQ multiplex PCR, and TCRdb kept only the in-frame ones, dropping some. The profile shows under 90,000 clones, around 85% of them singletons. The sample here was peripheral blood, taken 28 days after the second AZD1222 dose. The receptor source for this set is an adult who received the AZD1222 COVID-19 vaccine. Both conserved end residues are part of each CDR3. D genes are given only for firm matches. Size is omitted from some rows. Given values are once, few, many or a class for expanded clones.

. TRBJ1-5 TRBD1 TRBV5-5 TGTGCCAGCAGCCGCGGAGGGGGGGACAGGGCAACTCAGCCCCAGCATTTT CASSRGGGDRATQPQHF
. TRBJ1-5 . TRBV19 TGTGCCAGTAGTATACAGGGATGGAATCAGCCCCAGCATTTT CASSIQGWNQPQHF
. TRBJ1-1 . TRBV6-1 TGTGCCAGCAGTGAAAAGTTGGGTGCCCCTGAAGCTTTCTTT CASSEKLGAPEAFF
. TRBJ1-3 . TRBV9 TGTGCCAGCAGCGTAGACGGAGTGGCCCGAGGAAACACCATATATTTT CASSVDGVARGNTIYF
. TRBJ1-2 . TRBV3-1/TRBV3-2 TGTGCCAGCAGCCAAGGGACTGGGACCTCCAACTATGGCTACACCTTC CASSQGTGTSNYGYTF
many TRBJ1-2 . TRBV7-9 TGTGCCAGCAGACCCCAAACTAACTATGGCTACACCTTC CASRPQTNYGYTF
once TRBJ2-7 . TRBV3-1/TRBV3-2 TGTGCCAGCAGCCAAGATCTAGCAAGGAACGAGCAGTACTTC CASSQDLARNEQYF
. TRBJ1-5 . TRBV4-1 TGCGCCAGCAGGGAACTCGGGGATGAACAGCCCCAGCATTTT CASRELGDEQPQHF
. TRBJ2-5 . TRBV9 TGTGCCAGCAGCGTAGTTGAGGGGGAGACCCAGTACTTC CASSVVEGETQYF
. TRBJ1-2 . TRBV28 TGTGCCAGCGCGGTGATGGGCAGGGCGTCCTATGGCTACACCTTC CASAVMGRASYGYTF
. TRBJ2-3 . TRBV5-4 TGTGCCAGCAGCCCCGAACTAGCCGGGGATACGCAGTATTTT CASSPELAGDTQYF
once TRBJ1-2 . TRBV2 TGTGCCAGCAGCCGAGACGAGATCTATGGCTACACCTTC CASSRDEIYGYTF
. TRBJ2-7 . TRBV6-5 TGTGCCAGCATGAAGACATCTTACGAGCAGTACTTC CASMKTSYEQYF
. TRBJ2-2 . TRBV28 TGTGCCAGCAGAGAACAGGGAGGTGGAACCGGGGAGCTGTTTTTT CASREQGGGTGELFF
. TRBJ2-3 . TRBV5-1 TGCGCCAGCAGCACATCGGGACACCCCACAGATACGCAGTATTTT CASSTSGHPTDTQYF
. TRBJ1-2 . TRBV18 TGTGCCAGCTCACCACCTGGGTTTTATGGCTACACCTTC CASSPPGFYGYTF
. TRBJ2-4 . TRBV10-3 TGTGCCATCAGTGAGTCTCGGGTTCTAGCCAAAAACATTCAGTACTTC CAISESRVLAKNIQYF
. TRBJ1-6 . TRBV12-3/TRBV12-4 TGTGCCAGCAGTAGACAAATTAGTTCACCCCTCCACTTT CASSRQISSPLHF
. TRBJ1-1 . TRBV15 TGTGCCACCAGCAGCAGGAGCTACACTGAAGCTTTCTTT CATSSRSYTEAFF
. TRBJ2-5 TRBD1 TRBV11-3 TGTGCCAGCAGCTCGCCGGGACAGGGGGACAGAGAGACCCAGTACTTC CASSSPGQGDRETQYF
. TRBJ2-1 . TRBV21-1 TGTGCCAGCAGCAAATCAGGCCCACAGGACAGGGGCAATGAGCAGTTCTTC CASSKSGPQDRGNEQFF
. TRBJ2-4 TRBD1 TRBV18 TGTGCCAGCTCACCACCTATGGGACAGGGGAACATTCAGTACTTC CASSPPMGQGNIQYF
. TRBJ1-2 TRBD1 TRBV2 TGTGCCAGCGGTACCGGGACAGGGGTTAGGTATGGCTACACCTTC CASGTGTGVRYGYTF
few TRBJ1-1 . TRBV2 TGTGCCAGCAACGGAGCAGGGGCGATATATACTGAAGCTTTCTTT CASNGAGAIYTEAFF
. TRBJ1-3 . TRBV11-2 TGTGCCAGCAGCTTAGACAAACGCTTCTCTGGAAACACCATATATTTT CASSLDKRFSGNTIYF
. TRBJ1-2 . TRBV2 TGTGCCAGAGAAGCAGGGGCTGGCTACACCTTC CAREAGAGYTF
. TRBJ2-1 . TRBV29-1 TGCAGCGTTGATTTGACTACTAGGGATGAGCAGTTCTTC CSVDLTTRDEQFF
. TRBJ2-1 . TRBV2 TGTGCCAGCACCCGGGAAAGTTCCAATGAGCAGTTCTTC CASTRESSNEQFF
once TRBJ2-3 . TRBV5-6 TGTGCCAGCAGCCTGCCGGGACATCGCACAGATACGCAGTATTTT CASSLPGHRTDTQYF
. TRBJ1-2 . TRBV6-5 TGTGCCAGCAGTCCGGATAACTATGGCTACACCTTC CASSPDNYGYTF
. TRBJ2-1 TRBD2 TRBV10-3 TGTGCCATCAGGAACCAAGCGGGGCCTCATGAGCAGTTCTTC CAIRNQAGPHEQFF
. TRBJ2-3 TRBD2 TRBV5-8 TGTGCCAGCAGACGGACTAGCGGTCCCACAGATACGCAGTATTTT CASRRTSGPTDTQYF
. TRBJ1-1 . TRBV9 TGTGCCAGCAGCGTATCCGTGGGAGAAGCTTTCTTT CASSVSVGEAFF